What follows describes a single T cell receptor (beta chain). This record comes from a study of blood T cell repertoires in COVID-19. The overall study: Sources were T cells, B-cell-depleted T cells, or PBMCs; the material itself was cDNA or gDNA.

The CDR3 runs 15 residues. From germline, CDR1 is LNHNV and CDR2 YYDKDF (reference sequence). Trimming left V 6 bases short and J 0 bases short, with 12 bases between. Sequencing used immunoSEQ multiplex PCR; TCRdb keeps in-frame clones, though not all of them. The sample contains around 180,000 clones, 80% to 90% of which appear only once. The chain has TRBV15 and TRBJ2-1, with D maybe TRBD2 (6 bases). The specimen sequenced was peripheral blood. The receptor was derived from a man in his sixties with acute or convalescent COVID-19. The CDR3 sequence: CATRPGGFSYNEQFF. In nucleotides, the CDR3 is TGTGCCACCAGGCCCGGAGGGTTCTCCTACAATGAGCAGTTCTTC.